The 24 T cell receptor beta chains in this list originate from one sample, sequenced in a study of Graves' ophthalmopathy and Graves' hyperthyroidism. Using RNA transcripts, the TCR beta CDR3 regions were amplified. An opening RT-PCR round employed HTBI primers and preceded a second-round multiplex PCR. TCRdb itself ran the multiplex PCR reads through MiXCR, one entry per CDR3 protein. The table shows over 650,000 distinct CDR3 sequences, with about two fifths occurring only once. The sample consisted of peripheral blood. The receptors here all came from an adult man with Graves' ophthalmopathy.

The chain carries TRBV5-1 and TRBJ1-5; no definite D call. V lost 1 base and J lost 1, with 9 bases in between. Germline CDR1 and CDR2: SGHRS and YFSETQ. The CDR3 consists of 15 residues. CDR3 bases: TGCGCCAGCAGCTTGACCTTTGACAGCAATCAGCCCCAGCATTTT. Encoded protein: CASSLTFDSNQPQHF.

The J gene is TRBJ2-2, the V gene TRBV2, with TRBD2 identical over 12 bases. The V gene end was trimmed by 3 bases and the J gene end by 6 bases; junction bases not matched to a gene: 8. The CDR3 contains 17 residues. Germline V gives CDR1 SNHLY, CDR2 FYNNEI. CDR3: CASSETSGSRGAGELFF. CDR3 coding DNA: TGTGCCAGCAGTGAGACTAGCGGGAGTCGCGGAGCCGGGGAGCTGTTTTTT.

The chain recombines TRBV7-2 with TRBJ2-7; 10 nucleotides agree with TRBD2. The CDR3 loop spans 16 amino acids. Looked up from germline, CDR1 is SGHTA and CDR2 is FQGNSA. With 8 bases clipped from V and 0 bases from J, the junction kept 10 bases outside the gene matches. CDR3 loop: CASVRGLARSSYEQYF. DNA for the CDR3: TGTGCCAGCGTCCGGGGACTAGCGAGGAGCTCCTACGAGCAGTACTTC.

As regards this clonotype: Being one base from a much bigger clone, this may be a read error. The chain links TRBV20-1 to TRBJ2-7, with a tentative D call TRBD1 (6 bases). The CDR3 is 13 residues long. Germline CDR1 and CDR2: DFQATT and SNEGSKA (reference sequence). CDR3 bases: TGCAGTGCTAGCCTGAGGGGGTCCTACGAGCGGTACTTC. Translating gives CSASLRGSYERYF.

Of note for this clonotype: At one end the junction does not follow the germline gene, possibly because of a read error. The chain carries TRBV19 and TRBJ1-1, with TRBD1 identical over 9 bases. Germline V gene lookup returns CDR1 LNHDA and CDR2 SQIVND (reference sequence). The CDR3 sequence is 16 residues long. The CDR3 DNA is TGTACCAGTAGTAAAGGACAGGGGTGGATTAACACTGAAGCTTTCTTT. The encoded protein is CTSSKGQGWINTEAFF. The entire variable domain, with the rest obtained from reference TRBV19 and TRBJ1-1, is as follows: DGGITQSPKYLFRKEGQNVTLSCEQNLNHDAMYWYRQDPGQGLRLIYYSQIVNDFQKGDIAEGYSVSREKKESFPLTVTSAQKNPTAFYLCTSSKGQGWINTEAFFGQGTRLTVV.

The chain is built from TRBV9 and TRBJ1-1, with 7 bases aligning to TRBD1. Losses at the gene ends were 3 bases for V and 8 bases for J; bases not matched to a gene: 16. Germline V gene lookup returns CDR1 SGDLS and CDR2 YYNGEE. This CDR3 contains 16 residues. The CDR3 sequence: CASSDWTGGRTGEAFF. CDR3 DNA sequence: TGTGCCAGCAGCGATTGGACAGGAGGCCGAACAGGGGAAGCTTTCTTT.

The V gene is TRBV20-1, the J gene TRBJ1-5; 8 bases line up with TRBD1. Trimming cost V 2 bases and J 7 bases; bases outside gene matches: 7. CDR3 length: 14 residues. Per germline, CDR1 DFQATT and CDR2 SNEGSKA (reference sequence). CDR3 sequence: CSARRTGLLQPQHF. CDR3 coding DNA: TGCAGTGCTAGAAGGACAGGGCTTTTACAGCCCCAGCATTTT.

The chain employs TRBV2 and TRBJ2-7, with 8 bases matching TRBD1. With V trimmed by 7 bases and J by 3 bases, 11 bases remained unmatched. The CDR3 has 15 amino acids. CDR1 is SNHLY and CDR2 is FYNNEI in the germline V gene. The CDR3 DNA is TGTGCCAGCACGCTCCGGGACAGGTCCCACTACGAGCAGTACTTC. It codes for CASTLRDRSHYEQYF.

This clonotype has a handful of counts. The V call is TRBV2, the J call TRBJ1-2; possible D gene TRBD1, 5 bases. The CDR3 is 14 amino acids. V dropped 6 bases and J dropped 3 bases, with 14 bases sitting between them. Germline CDR1 reads SNHLY; CDR2 reads FYNNEI. Here the CDR3 reads CASRPQGWDYGYTF. In DNA form, the CDR3 reads TGTGCCAGCAGGCCCCAGGGTTGGGACTATGGCTACACCTTC.

This clonotype was detected many times. This chain links TRBV2 with TRBJ1-2; 9 nucleotides agree with TRBD1. The CDR3 consists of 15 residues. The junction had 8 bases not matched to a gene; V was cut back by 7 bases and J by 2 bases. Germline CDR1 and CDR2: SNHLY and FYNNEI. CDR3 sequence: CASNKQGALNYGYTF. CDR3 bases: TGTGCCAGCAATAAACAGGGGGCACTAAACTATGGCTACACCTTC.

This clonotype was detected only a few times. The V call is TRBV9, the J call TRBJ2-5, with D unresolved. V was cut by 3 bases and J by 5 bases, with 11 bases left in between. Germline V gives CDR1 SGDLS, CDR2 YYNGEE. The CDR3 is 13 amino acids. The CDR3 sequence: CASSGLPPETQYF. The DNA of the CDR3 is TGTGCCAGCAGCGGGCTCCCCCCGGAGACCCAGTACTTC.

Regarding this clonotype: It may be a read error: a sequence one base away is much more abundant. The gene calls are TRBV6-1 and TRBJ1-4; 9 nucleotides align to TRBD1. The germline V gene encodes CDR1 MNHNS and CDR2 SASEGT. The CDR3 is 14 residues long. The V segment lost 4 bases and the J segment 13 bases; nucleotides outside the gene matches: 10. The chain's CDR3 is CASSVGQGIQRLFF. The CDR3 coding sequence is TGTGCCAGCAGTGTCGGACAGGGGATACAGCGACTGTTTTTT.

This clonotype has ten or more counts. The CDR3 coding sequence is TGTGCCAGCACCAACAGGGACGAGCAGTACTTC. Protein sequence: CASTNRDEQYF. The chain is built from TRBV7-9 and TRBJ2-7, with a tentative D call TRBD1 (6 bases). This CDR3 has 11 residues. V was shortened by 7 bases and J by 5 bases, with 9 bases between the two germline ends. The germline CDR1 and CDR2 sequences are SEHNR and FQNEAQ (reference sequence). The full variable domain, with the rest looked up from reference TRBV7-9 and TRBJ2-7, is DTGVSQNPRHKITKRGQNVTFRCDPISEHNRLYWYRQTLGQGPEFLTYFQNEAQLEKSRLLSDRFSAERPKGSFSTLEIQRTEQGDSAMYLCASTNRDEQYFGPGTRLTVT.

The rearrangement uses TRBV11-1 and TRBJ1-1; D is perhaps TRBD1 (6 bases). The CDR3 has 13 amino acids. Germline V gene sequence: CDR1 SGHAT, CDR2 FQDESV (reference sequence). Trimming took off 5 bases at V and 6 bases at J, with 13 bases between the two ends. The CDR3: CASSLQGRAEAFF. DNA for the CDR3: TGTGCCAGCAGCCTCCAGGGGCGGGCTGAAGCTTTCTTT.

In its sample, this clonotype was seen many times. This chain connects TRBV12-3 or TRBV12-4 to TRBJ1-5, with 7 bases fitting TRBD1. The junction had 8 bases not matched to a gene; V was cut back by 5 bases and J by 7 bases. This CDR3 spans 14 amino acids. DNA of the CDR3: TGTGCCAGCAGTACAATCACAGGGGCACAGCCCCAGCATTTT. The encoded protein is CASSTITGAQPQHF.

The chain recombines TRBV20-1 with TRBJ2-7; D is undetermined. Trimming took 3 bases from V and 5 from J, leaving 14 bases between them. CDR1 is DFQATT, CDR2 SNEGSKA, per germline (reference sequence). This CDR3 has 13 residues. The CDR3 protein is CSASPTPAHEQYF. DNA of the CDR3: TGCAGTGCTAGTCCGACTCCGGCCCACGAGCAGTACTTC.

As for this clonotype: A clone one base away is much larger, so this may be a read error. The CDR3 DNA reads TGTACCAGCTGTTTACCCGACCCTTTGAACACTGAAGCTTTCTTT. Translating gives CTSCLPDPLNTEAFF. The rearrangement joins TRBV2 to TRBJ1-1; D is unclear. CDR3 length: 15 amino acids. Germline values: CDR1 SNHLY, CDR2 FYNNEI. The full variable domain, its missing parts supplied by reference TRBV2 and TRBJ1-1, is EPEVTQTPSHQVTQMGQEVILRCVPISNHLYFYWYRQILGQKVEFLVSFYNNEISEKSEIFDDQFSVERPDGSNFTLKIRSTKLEDSAMYFCTSCLPDPLNTEAFFGQGTRLTVV.

About this clonotype: This may come from a read error, since a much larger clone is one base off. The rearrangement links TRBV25-1 to TRBJ1-6, with unresolved D. The CDR3 covers 16 residues. Per germline, CDR1 MGHDK and CDR2 SYGVNS. The CDR3 nucleotides read TGTGCCAGCAGTGAAAGGGAGAGCTCCTATAATTCACCCTTCCACTTT. Its translation is CASSERESSYNSPFHF.

This clonotype was seen a single time. The CDR3 does not end in the conserved phenylalanine or tryptophan, so this is likely a read error. The limits of the CDR3 on the DNA are not certain, so only TCRdb's listed CDR3 is given. The rearrangement links TRBV6-5 to TRBJ2-6. Including both end residues, the CDR3 is 8 amino acids long. CDR1 and CDR2 from the germline V gene are MNHEY and SVGAGI. The CDR3 is CASSYSIA.

The sample holds a few counts of this clonotype. V gene TRBV30 combines with J gene TRBJ2-7; D call uncertain. V was cut by 0 bases and J by 3 bases, with 9 bases left in between. The CDR3 is made up of 13 amino acids. Germline V gives CDR1 GTSNPN, CDR2 SVGIG (reference sequence). CDR3 sequence reads: CAWSVWTDYEQYF. The CDR3 DNA sequence: TGTGCCTGGAGTGTTTGGACGGACTACGAGCAGTACTTC. The entire variable domain, with the rest obtained from reference TRBV30 and TRBJ2-7, is as follows: SQTIHQWPATLVQPVGSPLSLECTVEGTSNPNLYWYRQAAGRGLQLLFYSVGIGQISSEVPQNLSASRPQDRQFILSSKKLLLSDSGFYLCAWSVWTDYEQYFGPGTRLTVT.

In its sample, this clonotype was seen a few times. The CDR3 coding sequence is TGTGCCAGCAGGCCGGGACAAACTTCTGGAAACACCATATATTTT. Translating it yields CASRPGQTSGNTIYF. The chain joins TRBV12-3 or TRBV12-4 to TRBJ1-3; possible D gene TRBD1, 6 bases. CDR3 size: 15 residues. V was cut by 6 bases and J by 1 base, with 13 bases left in between.

Ten or more counts support this clonotype. This rearrangement joins TRBV7-9 to TRBJ2-2; possible D gene TRBD1, 6 bases. The V and J ends lost 3 bases and 1 base respectively, with 12 bases between them. The germline CDR1 and CDR2 sequences are SEHNR and FQNEAQ (reference sequence). The CDR3 consists of 16 residues. The CDR3: CASSFSAGENTGELFF. CDR3 DNA: TGTGCCAGCAGCTTCTCGGCAGGGGAGAACACCGGGGAGCTGTTTTTT.

In this sample, this clonotype turned up many times. The chain combines TRBV12-3 or TRBV12-4 with TRBJ1-2; TRBD1 agrees at 9 bases. The CDR3 is 14 residues long. V gave up 0 bases and J gave up 11 bases; unmatched junction bases: 7. The CDR3 protein is CASSLARGQGSYTF. CDR3 in DNA: TGTGCCAGCAGTTTAGCGCGGGGACAGGGTTCGTACACCTTC.

This clonotype was found many times. This chain uses TRBV19 with TRBJ2-5; 10 bases are a match to TRBD2. This CDR3 has 15 amino acids. Looked up from germline, CDR1 is LNHDA and CDR2 is SQIVND (reference sequence). V shed 5 bases and J 2 bases; nucleotides not matched to a gene: 5. CDR3 sequence: CASSHGLAEQETQYF. The CDR3 bases are TGTGCCAGTAGTCACGGACTAGCGGAACAAGAGACCCAGTACTTC.